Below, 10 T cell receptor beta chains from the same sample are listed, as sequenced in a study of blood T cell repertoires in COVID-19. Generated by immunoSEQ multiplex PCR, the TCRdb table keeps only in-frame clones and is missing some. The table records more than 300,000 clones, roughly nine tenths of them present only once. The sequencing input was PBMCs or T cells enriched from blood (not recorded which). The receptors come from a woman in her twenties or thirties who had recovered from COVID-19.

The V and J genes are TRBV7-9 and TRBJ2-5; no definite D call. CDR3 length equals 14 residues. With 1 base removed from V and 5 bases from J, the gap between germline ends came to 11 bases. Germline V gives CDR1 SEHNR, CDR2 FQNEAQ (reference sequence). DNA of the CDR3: TGTGCCAGCAGCTTAGGCGGAACCGTGGAGACCCAGTACTTC. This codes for CASSLGGTVETQYF. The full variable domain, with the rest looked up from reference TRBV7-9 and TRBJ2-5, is DTGVSQNPRHKITKRGQNVTFRCDPISEHNRLYWYRQTLGQGPEFLTYFQNEAQLEKSRLLSDRFSAERPKGSFSTLEIQRTEQGDSAMYLCASSLGGTVETQYFGPGTRLLVL.

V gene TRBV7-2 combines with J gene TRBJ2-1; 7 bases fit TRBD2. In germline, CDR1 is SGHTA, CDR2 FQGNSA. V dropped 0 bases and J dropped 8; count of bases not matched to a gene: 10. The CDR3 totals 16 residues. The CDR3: CASSLAGRLDRDEQFF. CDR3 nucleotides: TGTGCCAGCAGCTTAGCCGGGAGGCTTGATAGGGATGAGCAGTTCTTC.

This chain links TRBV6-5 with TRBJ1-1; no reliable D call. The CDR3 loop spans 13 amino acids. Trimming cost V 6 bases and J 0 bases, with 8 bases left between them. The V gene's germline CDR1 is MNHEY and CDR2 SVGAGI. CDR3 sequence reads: CASRQTLNTEAFF. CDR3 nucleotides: TGTGCCAGCAGGCAGACATTGAACACTGAAGCTTTCTTT.

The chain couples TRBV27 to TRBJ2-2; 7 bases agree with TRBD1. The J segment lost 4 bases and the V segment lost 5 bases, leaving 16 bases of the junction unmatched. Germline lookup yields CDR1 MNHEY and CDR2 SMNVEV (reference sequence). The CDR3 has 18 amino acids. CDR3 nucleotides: TGTGCCAGCAGTCTAGAACCCGCCATAACAGGGGCCACCGGGGAGCTGTTTTTT. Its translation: CASSLEPAITGATGELFF.

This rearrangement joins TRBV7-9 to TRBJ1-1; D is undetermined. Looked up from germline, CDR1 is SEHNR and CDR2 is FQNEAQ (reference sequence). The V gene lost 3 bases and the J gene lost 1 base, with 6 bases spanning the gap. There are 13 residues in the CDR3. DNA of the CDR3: TGTGCCAGCAGCTTTATAGAGAACACTGAAGCTTTCTTT. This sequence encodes CASSFIENTEAFF.

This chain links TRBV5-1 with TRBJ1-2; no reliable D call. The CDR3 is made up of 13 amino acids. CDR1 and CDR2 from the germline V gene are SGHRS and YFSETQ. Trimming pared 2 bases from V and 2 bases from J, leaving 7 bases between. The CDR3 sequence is CASSFTENYGYTF. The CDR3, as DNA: TGCGCCAGCAGCTTTACAGAAAACTATGGCTACACCTTC.

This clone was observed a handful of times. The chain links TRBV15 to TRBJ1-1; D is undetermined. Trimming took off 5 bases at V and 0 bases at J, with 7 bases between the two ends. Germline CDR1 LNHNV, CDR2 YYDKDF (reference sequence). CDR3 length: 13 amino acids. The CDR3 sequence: CATSPYLNTEAFF. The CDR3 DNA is TGTGCCACCAGCCCCTACCTGAACACTGAAGCTTTCTTT.

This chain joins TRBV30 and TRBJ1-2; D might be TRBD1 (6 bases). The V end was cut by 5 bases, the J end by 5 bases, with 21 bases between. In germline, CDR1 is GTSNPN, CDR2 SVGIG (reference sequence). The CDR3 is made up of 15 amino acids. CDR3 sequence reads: CAWAPLTGLVYGYTF. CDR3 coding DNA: TGTGCCTGGGCCCCTTTGACAGGTCTTGTTTATGGCTACACCTTC.

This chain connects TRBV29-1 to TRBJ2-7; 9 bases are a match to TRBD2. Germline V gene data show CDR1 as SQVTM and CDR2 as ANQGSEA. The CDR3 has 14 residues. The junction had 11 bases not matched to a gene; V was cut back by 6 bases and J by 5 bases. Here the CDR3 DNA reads TGCAGCGTAGTAGCGGGAGAAGCTCCCCACGAGCAGTACTTC. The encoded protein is CSVVAGEAPHEQYF.

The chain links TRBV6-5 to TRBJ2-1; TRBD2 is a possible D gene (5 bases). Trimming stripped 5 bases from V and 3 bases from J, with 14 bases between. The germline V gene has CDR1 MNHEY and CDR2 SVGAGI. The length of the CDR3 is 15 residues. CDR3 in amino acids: CASSLQLENYNEQFF. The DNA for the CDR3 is TGTGCCAGCAGTCTGCAACTAGAGAACTACAATGAGCAGTTCTTC.